This TCR beta chain was identified during a study of identical twins. Study-wide results and limits: The authors drew conclusions from cross-sectional statistical analysis rather than following the same donors.

Unique molecular identifiers were in the cDNA, with template-switch universal primer binding. A single record per CDR3 protein comes from TCRdb applying MiXCR to the 5' RACE reads. The top ten clones hold 5% to 6% of a sample with hundreds of thousands of distinct CDR3 sequences, 6% to 8.5% of them seen once. This clonotype has a handful of counts. Antigen: not known. All of the donors were Caucasians in good health. This sample was also put to use in a study of yellow fever vaccine responses in identical twins.

The TCR originated in a woman aged 18 to 35 in good health. Sequenced sample: CD8+ T cells sorted from blood.

The CDR3 protein is CATQLRRGYYEQYV. In DNA, the CDR3 is TGTGCCACCCAACTGCGGCGGGGCTACTACGAGCAGTACGTC. The chain links TRBV27 to TRBJ2-7; perhaps TRBD2 as D (6 bases). The CDR3 spans 14 residues. Germline values: CDR1 MNHEY, CDR2 SMNVEV (reference sequence). V was clipped by 10 bases and J by 3 bases, with 19 bases between them.